The source of this TCR beta chain is a study of T-cell reconstitution after alpha-beta-depleted transplantation in children. Of note for this clonotype: What it binds is not known.

Construction of the TCRbeta library involved unique molecular identifiers. TCRdb re-called the PCR reads with MiXCR, one entry per CDR3 protein. The sample includes 530,000 or so distinct CDR3 sequences, 25% to 30% of them seen just once. Deletions cut 1 base from V and 6 bases from J, with 15 bases between. CDR1 and CDR2 from the germline V gene are DFQATT and SNEGSKA (reference sequence). This CDR3 comprises 15 residues. General study points: Recipient T cells and thymic progenitors that survived were the source of the high TCRbeta diversity seen at day 60 in some patients. Alpha-beta T cells present about two months after transplant were reported to originate from several hundred expanded graft clones. Once a year had passed after transplant, T-cell counts and diversity came mostly from newly produced T cells.

The chain is built from TRBV20-1 and TRBJ2-2, with D maybe TRBD1 (5 bases). This material consisted of PBMCs, taken before TCRalphabeta/CD19-depleted stem cell transplant. This sequence originates from a boy less than two years old with Wiskott-Aldrich syndrome, due to receive a stem cell transplant. Here the CDR3 reads CSARGDRGGSGELFF. The CDR3 nucleotides read TGCAGTGCTAGAGGGGATAGGGGCGGTTCCGGGGAGCTGTTTTTT.